This T cell receptor (beta chain) was captured in a study of shared clonotypes between healthy human individuals. Study background: A couple of women and a few men aged 18 to 49 made up the donors.

Selected positively for CCR7 and CD45RO-negative, naive CD8 cells excluded terminally differentiated effector memory CD45RA+ cells. Findings and caveats of the study: Represented diversity (both genetic and exposure-history) was limited by the small number of donors.

Concerning this clone itself: As yet, its antigen is unknown.

Sorted-subset replicate PCRs used 200 ng of genomic DNA. This amount corresponded to approximately 30,000 T cell genomes. TCRdb's copy holds only in-frame clones and misses some; the assay was immunoSEQ multiplex PCR. The data show some 1,900,000 clones, roughly 94% seen once. The CDR3 is 13 amino acids. The ends lost 6 bases at V and 6 bases at J; junction bases unmatched: 6. Germline V gene data show CDR1 as LNHDA and CDR2 as SQIVND (reference sequence). Sequences were obtained from naive CD8+ T cells sorted from blood. This TCR was sampled from a man aged 18 to 29 in good health. The chain is built from TRBV19 and TRBJ2-3, with 7 bases fitting TRBD1. DNA of the CDR3: TGTGCCAGTAGGCGACAGGGCGGGGATACGCAGTATTTT. This translates into CASRRQGGDTQYF.